This T cell receptor (beta chain) comes out of a study of T cells in localized non-small cell lung cancer. This table comes from immunoSEQ multiplex PCR, and its TCRdb copy is limited to in-frame clones, with some not included. The table records approximately 150,000 clones, roughly 90% of them present only once. The CDR3 has 15 amino acids. Per the germline V gene, CDR1 is SGHRS and CDR2 is YFSETQ. Trimming stripped 4 bases from V and 3 bases from J, with 17 bases between. The chain uses TRBV5-1 and TRBJ2-7; a possible D gene is TRBD1 (7 bases). The receptor was derived from an older female donor with stage I lung adenocarcinoma. Sequences were derived from peripheral blood, sampled before any cancer treatment. This CDR3 is CASSQEGTVYYEQYF. Here the CDR3 DNA reads TGCGCCAGCAGCCAGGAGGGGACAGTCTACTACGAGCAGTACTTC.